The rows below give T cell receptor beta chains drawn from one sample of a study of breast tumors, draining lymph nodes, adjacent tissues. TCRdb recomputed calls from the multiplex PCR reads with MiXCR, one row per CDR3 protein. The sample records 100,000 or so distinct CDR3 sequences, around 21% being singletons. The sample consisted of axillary lymph node tissue. The receptor set was obtained from a female donor with breast cancer. Some clones in this sample may be carry-over from other donors' samples. Each CDR3 is given with its conserved first and last residue. A D gene is named only where the DNA matches it firmly. For some rows the clone size is stated as once, few or many, or as a class when expanded; others skip it.

V gene,clone size,J gene,D gene,CDR3 DNA,CDR3 protein
TRBV19,many,TRBJ2-1,TRBD2,TGTGCCAGTAGACCGGGACTAGCGGGAGGTCGGGTATACAATGAGCAGTTCTTC,CASRPGLAGGRVYNEQFF
TRBV11-2,many,TRBJ1-6,NA,TGTGCCAGCAGCTTTTGGGGATCACCCCTCCACTTT,CASSFWGSPLHF
TRBV7-9,many,TRBJ1-4,TRBD1,TGTGCCAGCAGCCAGACAGGGGGCGTTGAAAAACTGTTTTTT,CASSQTGGVEKLFF
TRBV5-1,many,TRBJ1-2,TRBD1,TGCGCCAGCAGCTTGGTGTCAGGGGGCGGCTATGGCTACACCTTC,CASSLVSGGGYGYTF
TRBV12-3/TRBV12-4,many,TRBJ1-2,NA,TGTGCCAGCACCAGGGGCGGTGGCTACACCTTC,CASTRGGGYTF
TRBV30,few,TRBJ2-1,NA,TGTGCCTGGAGTATAGGGCAGGGTGAGAACAATGAGCAGTTCTTC,CAWSIGQGENNEQFF
TRBV14,many,TRBJ2-7,TRBD1,TGTGCCAGCAGCCAAGTCAAGGACAGGGGCACACCACCATCCTACGAGCAGTACTTC,CASSQVKDRGTPPSYEQYF
TRBV11-2,many,TRBJ1-6,NA,TGTGCCAGCAGCCTACAACGATATAATTCACCCCTCCACTTT,CASSLQRYNSPLHF
TRBV6-4,many,TRBJ2-3,NA,TGTGCCAGCAGTCGGACGGGCTATGGCGGCGATACGCAGTATTTT,CASSRTGYGGDTQYF
TRBV7-2,many,TRBJ2-5,NA,TGTGCCAGCAGCAGAGAAGAGGTTCGAGGTACCCAGTACTTC,CASSREEVRGTQYF
TRBV7-9,NA,TRBJ1-1,NA,TGTGCCAGCAGCTTAGATCAGATGGATAGTGCTTTCTTT,CASSLDQMDSAFF
TRBV6-5,many,TRBJ2-2,TRBD1,TGTGCCAGCAGTGGACAGGGTCAGGCCGGGGAGCTGTTTTTT,CASSGQGQAGELFF
TRBV5-1,many,TRBJ2-2,NA,TGCGCCAGCAGGGACAGAGTAACCGGGGAGCTGTTTTTT,CASRDRVTGELFF
TRBV10-3,many,TRBJ2-7,NA,TGTGCCATCAGTGACTACCGGGCAGAAGAGCAGTACTTC,CAISDYRAEEQYF
TRBV5-1,many,TRBJ1-3,TRBD1,TGCGCCAGCAGGGGGACAGGGCTCGGAAACACCATATATTTT,CASRGTGLGNTIYF
TRBV5-1,NA,TRBJ2-5,NA,TGCGCCAGCATCGGAGAGCAGACCCAGTACTTC,CASIGEQTQYF
TRBV11-1,few,TRBJ2-2,NA,TGTGCCAGCTGTCCCGGGTTCACCGGGGAGCTGTTTTTT,CASCPGFTGELFF
TRBV28,NA,TRBJ1-5,NA,TGTGCCAGCAGTTCCCGGACAGCACTCAATCAGCCCCAGCATTTT,CASSSRTALNQPQHF
TRBV24-1,many,TRBJ1-5,NA,TGTGCCACCAGTGATCCCGGGGGCGGCAATCAGCCCCAGCATTTT,CATSDPGGGNQPQHF
TRBV14,many,TRBJ2-1,NA,TGTGCCAGCAGCCAAGCCGCTCTAGCGAAGTTGAATGAGCAGTTCTTC,CASSQAALAKLNEQFF
TRBV19,many,TRBJ2-7,TRBD2,TGTGCCAGTAGTATAGACGGGGGGGGCTCCTACGAGCAGTACTTC,CASSIDGGGSYEQYF
TRBV27,NA,TRBJ1-4,TRBD1,TGTGCCAGCAGTAGACAGGGGAGTGAAAAACTGTTTTTT,CASSRQGSEKLFF
TRBV5-1,many,TRBJ1-2,NA,TGCGCCAGCAGCTTGGGTCCGCCGAATGAAGATGGCTACACCTTC,CASSLGPPNEDGYTF
TRBV6-1,many,TRBJ2-1,TRBD1,TGTGCCAGCAGTGAAGCATGGCCGTTAGTGGGACAGGGAAACAATGAGCAGTTCTTC,CASSEAWPLVGQGNNEQFF
TRBV6-1,many,TRBJ2-3,TRBD2,TGTGCCAGCAGTGAAGCTGGACTAGCGGGAGCAGATACGCAGTATTTT,CASSEAGLAGADTQYF
TRBV27,NA,TRBJ1-1,NA,TGTGCCAGCACCCCGGGACTCAAGGACACTGAAGCTTTCTTT,CASTPGLKDTEAFF
TRBV2,many,TRBJ2-1,TRBD1,TGTGCCAGCAGTAGGGACAGATCCCAAAATGAGCAGTTCTTC,CASSRDRSQNEQFF
TRBV5-6,many,TRBJ2-7,TRBD1,TGTGCCAGCAGCGTCACAGACAGGGTGCACGAGCAGTACTTC,CASSVTDRVHEQYF
TRBV20-1,many,TRBJ2-4,NA,TGCAGTGCTAGAGACGCCAGGGCGGGCATTCAGTACTTC,CSARDARAGIQYF
TRBV6-2/TRBV6-3,NA,TRBJ2-3,TRBD1,TGTGCCAGCAGTTACATAGGGGTTCTAGGGACAGATACGTGGTATTTT,CASSYIGVLGTDTWYF
TRBV5-1,many,TRBJ1-3,NA,TGCGCCAGCAGCTTAAGGGGCTCTGGAAACACCATATATTTT,CASSLRGSGNTIYF
TRBV10-3,many,TRBJ2-5,NA,TGTGCCATCAGTGAGTCTGCCCAAGAGACCCAGTACTTC,CAISESAQETQYF
TRBV7-3,NA,TRBJ2-5,TRBD2,TGTGCCAGCAGCTTGGGGGGGGTGGGGACCCAGTACTTC,CASSLGGVGTQYF
TRBV20-1,many,TRBJ2-5,NA,TGCAGTGCTGGTATTGAGGGAGGAGAGACCCAGTACTTC,CSAGIEGGETQYF
TRBV2,many,TRBJ2-5,NA,TGTGCCAGCCAGCGGCAGGTTCTAGAGACCCAGTACTTC,CASQRQVLETQYF
TRBV6-5,many,TRBJ1-2,NA,TGTGCCAGCAGGGGGATACAGGGTGTAAACTATGGCTACACCTTC,CASRGIQGVNYGYTF
TRBV15,NA,TRBJ2-1,NA,TGTGCCACCAGCAGGGGGGGGCTAGCGGCCTACAATGAGCAGTTCTTC,CATSRGGLAAYNEQFF
TRBV19,many,TRBJ2-7,NA,TGTGCCAGTAGTCCTGAGCCCTTTTGGGAGCAGTACTTC,CASSPEPFWEQYF
TRBV30,once,TRBJ1-1,TRBD1,TGTGCCTGGAAGACAGGGGTCATGAACACTGAGGCTTTCTTT,CAWKTGVMNTEAFF
TRBV6-5,many,TRBJ1-3,NA,TGTGCCAGCAGTTCCCAAGACACCATATATTTT,CASSSQDTIYF
TRBV7-9,many,TRBJ2-3,NA,TGTGCCTTATCACCGGAGGGGCCACTCACAGATACGCAGTATTTT,CALSPEGPLTDTQYF
TRBV5-1,many,TRBJ2-5,NA,TGCGCCAGCAGCTTGGATCCAGGGAGGGAGACCCAGTACTTC,CASSLDPGRETQYF
TRBV19,NA,TRBJ1-1,TRBD1,TGTGCCAGTAGTATAAGGGACAGAGGAAAGTCAGCTTTCTTT,CASSIRDRGKSAFF
TRBV19,many,TRBJ1-6,NA,TGTGCCAGTAGTTCGGGGGATGCTTCACCCCTCCACTTT,CASSSGDASPLHF
TRBV9,many,TRBJ1-4,TRBD1,TGTGCCAGCAGTGGACAGGCTGAAAATGAAAAACTGTTTTTT,CASSGQAENEKLFF
TRBV7-2,many,TRBJ1-4,NA,TGTGCCAGCAGTGGTAGGAGGGGTTCGGAAAAACTGTTTTTT,CASSGRRGSEKLFF
TRBV10-3,many,TRBJ2-5,NA,TGTGCCATCAGTGAGGGGGAACCCCAAGAGACCCAGTACTTC,CAISEGEPQETQYF
TRBV2,NA,TRBJ2-2,NA,TGTGCCAGCAGTGAATTCGGGACAAACACCGGGGAGCTGTTTTTT,CASSEFGTNTGELFF